Listed below are T cell receptor beta chains from one sample, sequenced in a study of blood T cell repertoires in COVID-19. Profiling relied on immunoSEQ multiplex PCR, and the TCRdb table lists in-frame clones only, not all of them. The sample has around 250,000 clones, 84% seen once. Source material: peripheral blood. The receptor set was obtained from a woman aged 40 to 50 who had recovered from COVID-19. Each CDR3 is given with its conserved first and last residue. The order of the fields is J gene, clone size, D gene, V gene, CDR3 protein, CDR3 DNA. The D gene is left open where the match is weak. Not every row has a clone size; where given, it reads once, few, many or a size class.

J gene: TRBJ1-2; clone size: NA; D gene: NA; V gene: TRBV10-3; CDR3 protein: CAIRQNDHGYTF; CDR3 DNA: TGTGCCATCAGACAGAACGATCATGGCTACACCTTC
J gene: TRBJ1-2; clone size: NA; D gene: TRBD1; V gene: TRBV6-5; CDR3 protein: CASMDRTNYGYTF; CDR3 DNA: TGTGCCAGCATGGACAGGACGAACTATGGCTACACCTTC
J gene: TRBJ1-5; clone size: NA; D gene: NA; V gene: TRBV7-2; CDR3 protein: CASSVAENQPQHF; CDR3 DNA: TGTGCCAGCAGCGTCGCAGAAAATCAGCCCCAGCATTTT
J gene: TRBJ2-2; clone size: once; D gene: TRBD1; V gene: TRBV2; CDR3 protein: CASSVDRLNTGELFF; CDR3 DNA: TGTGCCAGCAGTGTGGACAGGCTAAACACCGGGGAGCTGTTTTTT
J gene: TRBJ2-7; clone size: once; D gene: NA; V gene: TRBV5-1; CDR3 protein: CASSLAGHYTYEQYF; CDR3 DNA: TGCGCCAGCAGCTTAGCCGGACACTATACCTACGAGCAGTACTTC
J gene: TRBJ2-2; clone size: NA; D gene: TRBD2; V gene: TRBV6-5; CDR3 protein: CAGSGGGTGELFF; CDR3 DNA: TGTGCCGGGAGCGGGGGGGGCACCGGGGAGCTGTTTTTT
J gene: TRBJ2-2; clone size: NA; D gene: NA; V gene: TRBV5-1; CDR3 protein: CASSAGQHTGELFF; CDR3 DNA: TGCGCCAGCAGCGCCGGACAGCACACCGGGGAGCTGTTTTTT
J gene: TRBJ2-3; clone size: NA; D gene: NA; V gene: TRBV27; CDR3 protein: CASRVNRDLTDTQYF; CDR3 DNA: TGTGCCAGCAGAGTAAACAGGGACCTCACAGATACGCAGTATTTT
J gene: TRBJ2-7; clone size: NA; D gene: NA; V gene: TRBV7-2; CDR3 protein: CASSFPGGTLYEQYF; CDR3 DNA: TGTGCCAGCAGCTTCCCAGGGGGGACCCTCTACGAGCAGTACTTC
J gene: TRBJ1-5; clone size: NA; D gene: NA; V gene: TRBV3-1/TRBV3-2; CDR3 protein: CASSQRGTPGAQHF; CDR3 DNA: TGTGCCAGCAGCCAACGGGGTACTCCCGGGGCCCAGCATTTT
J gene: TRBJ1-1; clone size: NA; D gene: NA; V gene: TRBV5-6; CDR3 protein: CASSHGSNTEAFF; CDR3 DNA: TGTGCCAGCAGTCACGGGTCGAACACTGAAGCTTTCTTT
J gene: TRBJ1-6; clone size: NA; D gene: TRBD1; V gene: TRBV27; CDR3 protein: CASSFSRGYDSPLHF; CDR3 DNA: TGTGCCAGCAGTTTTTCCAGGGGGTATGATTCACCCCTCCACTTT
J gene: TRBJ1-2; clone size: NA; D gene: TRBD1; V gene: TRBV28; CDR3 protein: CASSLLGTGTNYGYTF; CDR3 DNA: TGTGCCAGCAGTCTTCTGGGGACAGGGACTAACTATGGCTACACCTTC
J gene: TRBJ1-4; clone size: NA; D gene: NA; V gene: TRBV28; CDR3 protein: CASRHPPGEKLFF; CDR3 DNA: TGTGCCAGCAGACACCCTCCTGGCGAAAAACTGTTTTTT
J gene: TRBJ1-2; clone size: NA; D gene: NA; V gene: TRBV12-3/TRBV12-4; CDR3 protein: CASSSFESYGYTF; CDR3 DNA: TGTGCCAGCAGTTCGTTTGAGAGCTATGGCTACACCTTC
J gene: TRBJ2-4; clone size: NA; D gene: NA; V gene: TRBV2; CDR3 protein: CASKSQALGNIQYF; CDR3 DNA: TGTGCCAGCAAGTCGCAGGCCCTTGGAAACATTCAGTACTTC